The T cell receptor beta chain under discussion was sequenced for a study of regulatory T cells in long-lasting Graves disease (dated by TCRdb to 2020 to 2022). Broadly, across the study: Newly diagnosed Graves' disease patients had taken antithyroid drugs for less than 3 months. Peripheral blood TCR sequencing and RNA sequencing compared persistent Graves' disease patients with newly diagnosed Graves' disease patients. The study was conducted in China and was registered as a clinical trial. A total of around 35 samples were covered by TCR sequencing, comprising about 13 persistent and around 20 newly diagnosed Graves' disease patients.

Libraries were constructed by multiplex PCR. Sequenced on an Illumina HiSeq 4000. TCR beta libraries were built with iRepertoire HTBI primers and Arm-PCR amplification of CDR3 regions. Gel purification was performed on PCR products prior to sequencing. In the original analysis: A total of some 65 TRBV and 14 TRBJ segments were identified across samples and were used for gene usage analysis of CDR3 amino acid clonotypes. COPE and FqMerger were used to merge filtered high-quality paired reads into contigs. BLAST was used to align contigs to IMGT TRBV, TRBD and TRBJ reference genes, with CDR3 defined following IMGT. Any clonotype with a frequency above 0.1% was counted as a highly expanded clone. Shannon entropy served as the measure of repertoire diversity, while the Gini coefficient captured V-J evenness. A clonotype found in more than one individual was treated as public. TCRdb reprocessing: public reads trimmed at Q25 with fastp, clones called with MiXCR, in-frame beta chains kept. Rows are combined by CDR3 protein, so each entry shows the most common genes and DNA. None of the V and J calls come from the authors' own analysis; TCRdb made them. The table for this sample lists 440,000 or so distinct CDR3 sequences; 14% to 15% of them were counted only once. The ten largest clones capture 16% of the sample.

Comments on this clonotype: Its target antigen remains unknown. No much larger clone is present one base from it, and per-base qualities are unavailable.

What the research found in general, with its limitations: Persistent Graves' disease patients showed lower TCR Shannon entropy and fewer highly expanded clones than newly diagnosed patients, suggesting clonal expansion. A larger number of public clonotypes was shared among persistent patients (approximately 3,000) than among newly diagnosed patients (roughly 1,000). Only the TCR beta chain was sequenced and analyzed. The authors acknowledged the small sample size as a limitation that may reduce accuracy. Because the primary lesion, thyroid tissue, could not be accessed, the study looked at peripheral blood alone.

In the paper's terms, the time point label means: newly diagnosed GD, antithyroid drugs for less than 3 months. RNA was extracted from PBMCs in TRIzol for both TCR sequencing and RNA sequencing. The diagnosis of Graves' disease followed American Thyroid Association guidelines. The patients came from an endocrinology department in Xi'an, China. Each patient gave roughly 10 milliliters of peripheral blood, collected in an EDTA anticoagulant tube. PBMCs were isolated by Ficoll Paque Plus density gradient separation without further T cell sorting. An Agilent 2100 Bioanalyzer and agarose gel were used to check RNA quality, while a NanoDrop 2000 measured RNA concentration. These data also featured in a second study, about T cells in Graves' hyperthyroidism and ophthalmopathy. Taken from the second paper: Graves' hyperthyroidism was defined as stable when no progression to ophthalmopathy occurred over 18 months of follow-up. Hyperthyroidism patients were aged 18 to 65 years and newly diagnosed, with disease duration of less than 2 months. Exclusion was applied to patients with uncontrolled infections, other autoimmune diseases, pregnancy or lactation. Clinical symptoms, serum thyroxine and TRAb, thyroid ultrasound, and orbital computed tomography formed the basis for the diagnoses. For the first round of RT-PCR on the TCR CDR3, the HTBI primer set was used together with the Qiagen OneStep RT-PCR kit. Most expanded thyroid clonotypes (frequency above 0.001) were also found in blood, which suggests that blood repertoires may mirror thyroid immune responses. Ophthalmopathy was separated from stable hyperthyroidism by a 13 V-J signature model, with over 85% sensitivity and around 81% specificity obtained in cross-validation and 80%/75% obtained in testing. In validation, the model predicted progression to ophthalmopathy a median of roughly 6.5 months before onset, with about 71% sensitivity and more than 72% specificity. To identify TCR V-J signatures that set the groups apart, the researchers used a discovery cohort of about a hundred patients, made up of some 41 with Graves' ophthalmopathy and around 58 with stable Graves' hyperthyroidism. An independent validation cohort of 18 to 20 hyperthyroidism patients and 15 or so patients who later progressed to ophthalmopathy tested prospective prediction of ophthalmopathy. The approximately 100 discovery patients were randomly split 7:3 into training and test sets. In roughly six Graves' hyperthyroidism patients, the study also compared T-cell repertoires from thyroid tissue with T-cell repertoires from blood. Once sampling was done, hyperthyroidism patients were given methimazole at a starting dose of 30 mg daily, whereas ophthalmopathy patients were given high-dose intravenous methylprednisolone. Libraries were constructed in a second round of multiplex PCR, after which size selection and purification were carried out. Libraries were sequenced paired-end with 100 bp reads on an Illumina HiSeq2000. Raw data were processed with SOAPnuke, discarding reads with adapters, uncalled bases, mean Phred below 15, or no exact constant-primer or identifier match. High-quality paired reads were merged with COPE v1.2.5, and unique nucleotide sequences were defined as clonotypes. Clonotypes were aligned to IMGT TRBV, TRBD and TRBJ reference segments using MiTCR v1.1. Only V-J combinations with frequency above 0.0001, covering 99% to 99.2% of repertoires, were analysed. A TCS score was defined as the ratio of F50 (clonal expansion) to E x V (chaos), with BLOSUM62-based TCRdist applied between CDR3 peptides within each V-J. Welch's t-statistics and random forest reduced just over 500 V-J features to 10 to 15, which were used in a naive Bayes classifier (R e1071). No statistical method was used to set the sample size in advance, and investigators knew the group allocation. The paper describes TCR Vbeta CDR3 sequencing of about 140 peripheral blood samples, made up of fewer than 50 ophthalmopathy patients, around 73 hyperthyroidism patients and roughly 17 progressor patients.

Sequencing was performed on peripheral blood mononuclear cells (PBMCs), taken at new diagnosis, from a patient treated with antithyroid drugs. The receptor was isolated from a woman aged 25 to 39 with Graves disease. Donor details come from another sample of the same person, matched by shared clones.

CDR3 region: CSATSGLNEQFF. The DNA sequence is given as TGCAGTGCTACTAGTGGGCTCAATGAGCAGTTCTTC. The sequence joins TRBV20-1 to TRBJ2-1; the D gene identity is not certain. Including cysteine and phenylalanine, the CDR3 has 12 amino acids. This entry keeps only the CDR3 DNA: 36 bases, framed from base 1. The germline V gene (reference sequence) provides CDR1 DFQATT and CDR2 SNEGSKA. Trimming takes 4 bases from V and 6 bases from J, and the germline ends sit 10 bases apart.